The rows below give T cell receptor beta chains drawn from one sample of a study of CD8+ T cells in alopecia areata. TCRdb's copy holds only in-frame clones and misses some; the assay was immunoSEQ multiplex PCR. The sample includes some 200,000 clones, 40% to 55% of them seen just once. This material consisted of CD4+ T cells sorted from blood, taken around week 36, from a patient treated with tofacitinib. The receptors here all came from a human donor with alopecia areata. Both conserved end residues are part of each CDR3. The D gene is left open where the match is weak.

TRBJ2-6 TRBD1 TRBV19 CASRGGTGASGANVLTF
TRBJ1-5 . TRBV7-2 CASSFPRGNQPQHF
TRBJ1-1 . TRBV7-3 CASSSGRTTEAFF
TRBJ2-7 . TRBV28 CASSSGGSSSEQYF
TRBJ2-7 . TRBV5-8 CASSLKGGLHYEQYF
TRBJ2-6 . TRBV6-5 CASSYGGSGANVLTF
TRBJ2-3 . TRBV10-3 CAISPGSYADTQYF
TRBJ2-7 TRBD2 TRBV5-6 CASSLELAGYEQYF
TRBJ2-7 . TRBV27 CASSPVAGHEQYF
TRBJ2-3 TRBD2 TRBV27 CASWERDQQYF
TRBJ2-3 . TRBV30 CAWSMRGAADTQYF
TRBJ2-7 . TRBV7-3 CASLRIITYEQYF
TRBJ1-4 . TRBV4-1 CASSVALGEKLFF
TRBJ2-7 TRBD1 TRBV28 CASSFHRGATYEQYF
TRBJ2-5 TRBD2 TRBV30 CAWSPGTSGFQETQYF
TRBJ1-2 . TRBV9 CASSFGYGYTF
TRBJ2-7 TRBD2 TRBV7-2 CASSSLLTSGFSYEQYF
TRBJ2-3 . TRBV5-1 CASSLVDTDTQYF
TRBJ2-4 . TRBV29-1 CSVEEPAGQAKNIQYF
TRBJ1-2 . TRBV25-1 CASSEPGANYGYTF
TRBJ2-3 TRBD1 TRBV29-1 CSVGGTGRTDTQYF
TRBJ2-1 TRBD2 TRBV7-2 CASSFRTSGSHEQFF
TRBJ2-2 . TRBV18 CASSQTGELFF
TRBJ2-7 . TRBV4-3 CASSHPSRSSSYEQYF
TRBJ2-7 . TRBV4-1 CASSQDGADYEQYF
TRBJ2-7 TRBD1 TRBV5-1 CASSTGTGAYEQYF
TRBJ2-4 . TRBV5-1 CASSLTLAKNIQYF
TRBJ2-3 . TRBV29-1 CSVEEATDTQYF
TRBJ2-1 TRBD2 TRBV11-2 CASSLNGGRADEQFF
TRBJ2-1 . TRBV30 CAWSGENEQFF
TRBJ2-3 . TRBV30 CAWRDFDTQYF
TRBJ2-7 . TRBV6-5 CASSSPGAYEQYF
TRBJ2-7 . TRBV4-2 CASSPGPTREQYF
TRBJ2-6 . TRBV2 CASREVIRRTGANVLTF
TRBJ2-7 . TRBV29-1 CSAGKGDYEQYF
TRBJ2-3 . TRBV5-1 CASSSGTLDTQYF
TRBJ1-1 . TRBV18 CASWDRNTEAFF
TRBJ1-1 . TRBV6-6 CASSYPRTLRTEAFF
TRBJ2-2 TRBD2 TRBV25-1 CASSEPGGGTGELFF
TRBJ2-7 TRBD1 TRBV11-1 CASSWTGNEQYF
TRBJ2-1 TRBD2 TRBV7-9 CASSLMGLAGEANEQFF
TRBJ1-2 TRBD1 TRBV30 CAWSVGTGGTSYTF
TRBJ2-5 TRBD1 TRBV4-2 CASSPGQGRGTQYF
TRBJ1-5 . TRBV29-1 CSVLEGDFNQPQHF
TRBJ2-1 . TRBV6-1 CASSEDLNSYNEQFF
TRBJ2-7 . TRBV30 CAWSVRAAAYEQYF
TRBJ1-1 TRBD1 TRBV30 CAWMGQLNTEAFF
TRBJ2-3 TRBD2 TRBV15 CATAGEGPDTQYF
TRBJ2-7 . TRBV5-1 CASSQDLYEQYF
TRBJ2-3 TRBD2 TRBV30 CAWSVPTGGLAGTDTQYF
TRBJ2-5 TRBD1 TRBV5-1 CASSLVEGGVETQYF